This T cell receptor (beta chain) was obtained from a study of T cell repertoires in cytomegalovirus infection. In regard to this clonotype: Its target is unknown.

CDR3 length: 12 amino acids. The germline V gene has CDR1 ENHRY and CDR2 SYGVKD. The trim removed 8 bases at V and 12 bases at J, leaving 9 bases unmatched. TCRdb reanalysed the reads using MiXCR and keeps one entry per CDR3 protein. The sample records around 360,000 distinct CDR3 sequences, about 35% being singletons. Sequencing was performed on cultured PBMCs, taken from culture after CMV antigen stimulation. V gene TRBV10-3 combines with J gene TRBJ1-4; 7 bases agree with TRBD1. The receptor comes from a human donor in good health (CMV status not recorded). Some clones in this sample may be carry-over from other donors' samples. The CDR3 DNA is TGTGCCATCGGGGGACAGAATCATGAACTGTTTTTT. Translated: CAIGGQNHELFF.